The entry below describes one TCR beta chain. Its antigen is unidentified. From germline, CDR1 is MNHNY and CDR2 SVGAGI (reference sequence). This CDR3 spans 13 amino acids. V lost 6 bases and J lost 8; bases outside the gene matches: 6. TCRdb reprocessed the 5' RACE reads via MiXCR and lists one record per CDR3 protein. The sample has around 180,000 distinct CDR3 sequences, 18% seen once. The data were obtained in a study of T-cell memory formation after mild COVID-19. Study results and limitations: While clones contracting from day 15 to 85 were balanced between CD4 and CD8, later expanders leaned CD4+.

This sequence originates from a man younger than 35 who had mild COVID-19 (a few samples of this study predate the infection). Cell type and time point are not known. The specimen was PBMCs or a T cell subset sorted from them (not recorded which). The chain links TRBV6-6 to TRBJ1-2; 10 bases are shared with TRBD1. CDR3 sequence reads: CASSDRGRGGYTF. CDR3 DNA sequence: TGTGCCAGCAGCGACAGGGGGCGAGGCGGCTACACCTTC.